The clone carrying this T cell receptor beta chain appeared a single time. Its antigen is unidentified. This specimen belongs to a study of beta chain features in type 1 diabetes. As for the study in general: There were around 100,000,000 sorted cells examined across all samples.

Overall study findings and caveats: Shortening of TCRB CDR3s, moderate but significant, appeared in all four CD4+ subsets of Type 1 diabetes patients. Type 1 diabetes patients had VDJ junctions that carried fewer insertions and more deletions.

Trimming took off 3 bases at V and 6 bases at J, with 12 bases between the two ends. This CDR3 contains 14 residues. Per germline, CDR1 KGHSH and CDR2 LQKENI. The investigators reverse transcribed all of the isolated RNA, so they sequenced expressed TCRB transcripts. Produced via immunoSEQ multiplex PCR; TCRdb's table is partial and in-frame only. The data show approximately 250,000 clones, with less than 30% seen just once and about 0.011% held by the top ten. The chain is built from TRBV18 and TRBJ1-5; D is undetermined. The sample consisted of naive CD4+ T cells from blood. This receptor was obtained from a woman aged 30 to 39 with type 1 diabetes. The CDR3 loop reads CASSPDEQLQPQHF. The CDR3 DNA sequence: TGTGCCAGCTCACCCGACGAACAGCTTCAGCCCCAGCATTTT.